The next 32 T cell receptor beta chains were all read from a single sample in a study of cytomegalovirus exposure and HLA in healthy donors. PCR employed 60 Vbeta and 13 Jbeta primers. The assay was immunoSEQ multiplex PCR, and TCRdb's table has in-frame clones only and misses some. Of roughly 170,000 clones in the sample, 84% were seen once. Material: PBMCs. These receptors were collected from a man aged 25 to 45 in good health and CMV-seronegative.

This rearrangement joins TRBV12-2 to TRBJ1-5. TRBV12-2 is recorded as a pseudogene. This CDR3 comprises 15 residues. The CDR3 region is CASRSPEHLNQPQHF. DNA for the CDR3: TGTGCAAGTCGCTCCCCGGAGCACCTTAATCAGCCCCAGCATTTT.

The chain has TRBV28 and TRBJ2-2, with 8 positions matching TRBD1. Germline lookup yields CDR1 MDHEN and CDR2 SYDVKM. With 2 bases clipped from V and 7 bases from J, the junction kept 9 bases outside the gene matches. This CDR3 has 16 amino acids. In DNA form, the CDR3 reads TGTGCCAGCAGTTTAATTCCCAGGGGGCTTGGCGGGGAGCTGTTTTTT. Translated, it gives CASSLIPRGLGGELFF. Looking up the rest from reference TRBV28 and TRBJ2-2 gives the full variable domain: DVKVTQSSRYLVKRTGEKVFLECVQDMDHENMFWYRQDPGLGLRLIYFSYDVKMKEKGDIPEGYSVSREKKERFSLILESASTNQTSMYLCASSLIPRGLGGELFFGEGSRLTVL.

The chain uses TRBV13 and TRBJ2-1; 11 nucleotides align to TRBD2. Germline-derived CDR1 and CDR2 are PRHDT and FYEKMQ (reference sequence). CDR3 size: 15 residues. With V trimmed by 7 bases and J by 4 bases, 6 bases remained unmatched. CDR3 DNA: TGTGCCAGCACGATTCTAGCGGGGGGTTACAATGAGCAGTTCTTC. Translating gives CASTILAGGYNEQFF.

The rearrangement uses TRBV11-3 and TRBJ2-1; TRBD2 aligns across 12 bases. This CDR3 has 16 residues. V shed 5 bases, J shed 0 bases, and the junction held 2 bases outside the gene matches. Germline CDR1 SGHNT, CDR2 YENEEA. The CDR3 loop is CASSATSGSSYNEQFF. As DNA, the CDR3 is TGTGCCAGCAGCGCGACTAGCGGGAGCTCCTACAATGAGCAGTTCTTC.

The chain carries TRBV5-1 and TRBJ2-3; TRBD2 aligns across 7 bases. V shed 7 bases and J 4 bases; nucleotides not matched to a gene: 12. This CDR3 is 15 amino acids long. CDR1 is SGHRS and CDR2 is YFSETQ in the germline V gene. The CDR3 loop is CASGLFAAGADTQYF. In DNA form, the CDR3 reads TGCGCCAGCGGTTTGTTCGCGGCGGGAGCAGATACGCAGTATTTT.

The chain is built from TRBV7-6 and TRBJ2-1; a possible D gene is TRBD2 (6 bases). Germline V CDR1 and CDR2: SGHVS, FNYEAQ. Deletions cut 4 bases from V and 12 bases from J, with 13 bases between. The CDR3 loop spans 12 amino acids. CDR3 sequence (DNA): TGTGCCAGCAGCTCCGACCCCGGGAGGCAGTTCTTC. It specifies CASSSDPGRQFF.

CDR3 DNA sequence: TGTGCCAGCAGTGAACAGGGGGCTGGCGGGGAGCTGTTTTTT. It specifies CASSEQGAGGELFF. This rearrangement joins TRBV6-4 to TRBJ2-2; 9 nucleotides line up with TRBD1. This CDR3 comprises 14 residues. Germline-derived CDR1 and CDR2 are MRHNA and SNTAGT. Trimming at V came to 3 bases and at J to 7 bases, leaving 3 bases not matched to a gene.

The chain links TRBV5-6 to TRBJ2-1; 10 nucleotides match TRBD2. This CDR3 is built from 17 residues. Germline V gene sequence: CDR1 SGHDT, CDR2 YYEEEE. The V and J ends lost 0 bases and 4 bases, in that order; junction bases with no gene match: 7. CDR3 nucleotide sequence: TGTGCCAGCAGCTTGGGCAAGCGGGGGGGTGCTTACAATGAGCAGTTCTTC. Translating it yields CASSLGKRGGAYNEQFF.

The rearrangement joins TRBV13 to TRBJ2-5; 8 positions agree with TRBD1. This CDR3 is 18 amino acids long. Looked up from germline, CDR1 is PRHDT and CDR2 is FYEKMQ (reference sequence). V lost 5 bases to trimming and J lost 3 bases; unmatched junction nucleotides: 17. The chain's CDR3 is CASSPGTGGGRLEETQYF. CDR3 sequence (DNA): TGTGCCAGCAGCCCCGGGACAGGCGGAGGCCGGTTGGAAGAGACCCAGTACTTC.

This chain uses TRBV19 with TRBJ2-2; tentatively, D is TRBD2 (6 bases). Trimming shortened V by 5 bases and J by 7 bases, and 20 bases separated the two germline ends. CDR1 is LNHDA, CDR2 SQIVND, per germline (reference sequence). This CDR3 spans 16 amino acids. CDR3: CASSPPAGLTGGELFF. The CDR3 DNA is TGTGCCAGTAGTCCTCCCGCGGGACTTACGGGCGGGGAGCTGTTTTTT.

The chain combines TRBV25-1 with TRBJ1-5, with a tentative D call TRBD1 (6 bases). Germline lookup yields CDR1 MGHDK and CDR2 SYGVNS. The CDR3 contains 14 residues. V was clipped by 3 bases and J by 3 bases, with 9 bases between them. The chain's CDR3 is CASSELGANQPQHF. CDR3 DNA: TGTGCCAGCAGTGAGTTGGGGGCCAATCAGCCCCAGCATTTT.

The chain uses TRBV7-9 and TRBJ2-3, with D maybe TRBD1 (6 bases). V lost 6 bases and J 2 bases, leaving 15 bases between the germline ends. CDR1 and CDR2 from the germline V gene are SEHNR and FQNEAQ (reference sequence). This CDR3 comprises 15 residues. The CDR3 sequence: CASSLQGITTDTQYF. The CDR3 DNA sequence: TGTGCCAGCAGTCTACAGGGAATCACCACAGATACGCAGTATTTT.

The rearrangement uses TRBV5-1 and TRBJ1-1; D is ambiguous. The germline CDR1 and CDR2 sequences are SGHRS and YFSETQ. Trimming shortened V by 3 bases and J by 6 bases, and 12 bases separated the two germline ends. The CDR3 runs 13 residues. The CDR3 is CASSSVGGSEAFF. The CDR3 DNA reads TGCGCCAGCAGCTCCGTAGGAGGGTCTGAAGCTTTCTTT.

This CDR3 reads CASSNHVLTARHEAFF. Here the CDR3 DNA reads TGTGCCAGCAGCAATCATGTACTGACCGCGCGGCATGAAGCTTTCTTT. The rearrangement joins TRBV21-1 to TRBJ1-1. TRBV21-1 is given as a pseudogene. This CDR3 contains 16 residues.

CDR3 in amino acids: CASSNYNEQFF. DNA of the CDR3: TGTGCCAGCAGCAACTACAATGAGCAGTTCTTC. This chain joins TRBV2 and TRBJ2-1; D not certain. The CDR3 consists of 11 residues. Germline V gives CDR1 SNHLY, CDR2 FYNNEI. The V end was cut by 6 bases, the J end by 3 bases, with 3 bases between.

The gene calls are TRBV10-3 and TRBJ1-6, with 8 bases matching TRBD1. The CDR3 extends over 14 amino acids. CDR1 and CDR2 from the germline V gene are ENHRY and SYGVKD. V lost 7 bases to trimming and J lost 10 bases; unmatched junction nucleotides: 9. The CDR3 DNA reads as TGTGCCATCACCAAGACAGGGGATGGATCACCCCTCCACTTT. Translated, it gives CAITKTGDGSPLHF.

The rearrangement uses TRBV10-1 and TRBJ2-1; TRBD2 matches at 10 bases. The germline CDR1 and CDR2 sequences are WNHNN and SYGVQD (reference sequence). V shed 1 base, J shed 5 bases, and the junction held 5 bases outside the gene matches. The CDR3 sequence is 16 residues long. CDR3 nucleotides: TGCGCCAGCAGTGAGTACAGCGGGGGGGGCCACAATGAGCAGTTCTTC. Translating gives CASSEYSGGGHNEQFF.

This sequence joins TRBV7-6 and TRBJ2-2; TRBD1 aligns across 7 bases. V trimming: 5 bases; J trimming: 6 bases; junction bases outside the gene matches: 9. The germline V gene has CDR1 SGHVS and CDR2 FNYEAQ. This CDR3 has 15 residues. CDR3 sequence: CASSRTPTGSGELFF. Written as DNA, the CDR3 is TGTGCCAGCAGCCGGACCCCGACAGGGTCCGGGGAGCTGTTTTTT.

This sequence joins TRBV7-9 and TRBJ1-2; D might be TRBD1 (6 bases). This CDR3 region has 17 residues. The V and J ends lost 5 bases and 1 base respectively, with 20 bases between them. Per germline, CDR1 SEHNR and CDR2 FQNEAQ (reference sequence). In DNA, the CDR3 is TGTGCCAGCAGCCCTACAATTACTCGCAGGGGTAACTATGGCTACACCTTC. As protein: CASSPTITRRGNYGYTF.

In its sample, this clone was seen once. The V gene is TRBV29-1, the J gene TRBJ2-7; the match to TRBD1 covers 8 bases. The CDR3 is 12 amino acids. Germline V gene lookup returns CDR1 SQVTM and CDR2 ANQGSEA. The CDR3 protein is CSARTGIYEQYF. The CDR3 nucleotides read TGCAGTGCAAGGACAGGGATCTACGAGCAGTACTTC.

This clone was counted once. The V call is TRBV25-1, the J call TRBJ2-3; a weak D match, TRBD2 (5 bases). Germline V CDR1 and CDR2: MGHDK, SYGVNS. The CDR3 totals 12 residues. Between the trimmed V and J ends, which lost 4 bases and 3 bases, there was a span of 5 bases. CDR3 DNA: TGTGCCAGCAGTGCGGGGACAGATACGCAGTATTTT. Translating it yields CASSAGTDTQYF. Filled out from reference TRBV25-1 and TRBJ2-3, the complete variable domain reads EADIYQTPRYLVIGTGKKITLECSQTMGHDKMYWYQQDPGMELHLIHYSYGVNSTEKGDLSSESTVSRIRTEHFPLTLESARPSHTSQYLCASSAGTDTQYFGPGTRLTVL.

The gene calls are TRBV7-2 and TRBJ1-5; D gene ambiguous. The V end lost 2 bases, the J end lost 0 bases, and 5 bases lay between the germline ends. The CDR3 spans 14 residues. Germline CDR1 is SGHTA and CDR2 is FQGNSA. CDR3 nucleotides: TGTGCCAGCAGCTTATTAGATAGCAATCAGCCCCAGCATTTT. It yields the protein CASSLLDSNQPQHF.

The genes are TRBV4-1 and TRBJ2-1, with 8 bases that match TRBD2. The CDR3 spans 15 residues. The germline V gene encodes CDR1 MGHRA and CDR2 YSYEKL. The trim removed 4 bases at V and 7 bases at J, leaving 9 bases unmatched. As DNA, the CDR3 is TGCGCCAGCAGCCCTCAGCGGGAGTCTCGGAATGAGCAGTTCTTC. This translates into CASSPQRESRNEQFF.

In nucleotides, the CDR3 is TGCAGCGTTGGCGAGTTACAAGAGACCCAGTACTTC. Translated: CSVGELQETQYF. This rearrangement joins TRBV29-1 to TRBJ2-5; D uncertain. The CDR3 runs 12 residues. V lost 4 bases to trimming and J lost 2 bases, with 8 bases between them. CDR1 SQVTM and CDR2 ANQGSEA come from the germline V gene.

The chain is built from TRBV11-1 and TRBJ2-3; 11 nucleotides align to TRBD1. This CDR3 has 15 residues. Germline V gene sequence: CDR1 SGHAT, CDR2 FQDESV (reference sequence). With V trimmed by 0 bases and J by 7 bases, 3 bases remained unmatched. The CDR3: CASSLAGDRGNTQYF. As DNA, the CDR3 is TGTGCCAGCAGCTTAGCGGGGGACAGGGGGAATACGCAGTATTTT.

The chain has TRBV30 and TRBJ2-7; 8 bases map to TRBD1. Germline assignment: CDR1 GTSNPN and CDR2 SVGIG (reference sequence). Trimming cost V 4 bases and J 3 bases; bases outside gene matches: 8. CDR3 size: 14 residues. The CDR3 is CAWTQQGENYEQYF. CDR3 bases: TGTGCCTGGACCCAACAGGGGGAAAACTACGAGCAGTACTTC.

V gene TRBV27 combines with J gene TRBJ2-1; possible D gene TRBD2, 5 bases. Looked up from germline, CDR1 is MNHEY and CDR2 is SMNVEV (reference sequence). CDR3 length: 18 residues. V was cut by 0 bases and J by 6 bases, with 21 bases left in between. The CDR3 sequence: CASSLSFRTGTGGNEQFF. CDR3 nucleotide sequence: TGTGCCAGCAGTTTATCGTTTCGAACGGGAACCGGAGGCAATGAGCAGTTCTTC.

As concerns this clone: The junction does not match germline at one end; this may be a read error. The V and J genes are TRBV7-9 and TRBJ2-5; 9 bases are shared with TRBD1. Germline V gene lookup returns CDR1 SEHNR and CDR2 FQNEAQ (reference sequence). The CDR3 extends over 15 amino acids. The CDR3 sequence is CSSSSNRQGVETQYF. The CDR3 DNA sequence: TGTTCCAGCAGCTCAAACAGACAGGGGGTGGAGACCCAGTACTTC.

The chain carries TRBV19 and TRBJ2-1; TRBD2 matches at 14 bases. V was clipped by 5 bases and J by 6 bases; unmatched bases: 3. CDR3 length: 15 residues. CDR1 and CDR2 (germline): LNHDA, SQIVND (reference sequence). Written as DNA, the CDR3 is TGTGCCAGTAGTGTCGGGACTAGCGGGAGCAATGAGCAGTTCTTC. It specifies CASSVGTSGSNEQFF.

The rearrangement joins TRBV5-1 to TRBJ2-1; weak D call: TRBD2 (6 bases). Per the germline V gene, CDR1 is SGHRS and CDR2 is YFSETQ. The ends were cut back, 4 bases at V and 7 bases at J, with 18 bases in the middle. This CDR3 has 15 amino acids. The CDR3 region is CASSGGESGTNEQFF. The CDR3 DNA sequence: TGCGCCAGCAGCGGGGGAGAGTCAGGGACTAATGAGCAGTTCTTC.

The V and J genes are TRBV6-1 and TRBJ2-2; 7 bases align to TRBD2. The V segment lost 6 bases and the J segment 0 bases; nucleotides outside the gene matches: 1. The CDR3 sequence is 14 residues long. Germline lookup yields CDR1 MNHNS and CDR2 SASEGT. Here the CDR3 DNA reads TGTGCCAGCAGCGGACTAGCGAACACCGGGGAGCTGTTTTTT. Translating gives CASSGLANTGELFF.

The rearrangement links TRBV19 to TRBJ1-4, with 10 bases that match TRBD1. The germline V gene encodes CDR1 LNHDA and CDR2 SQIVND (reference sequence). V lost 5 bases, J lost 3 bases, and 12 bases stayed unmatched. The CDR3 loop spans 18 amino acids. CDR3 in amino acids: CASSLGGGTGAANEKLFF. CDR3 nucleotides: TGTGCCAGTAGTCTCGGCGGGGGGACAGGGGCAGCTAATGAAAAACTGTTTTTT.